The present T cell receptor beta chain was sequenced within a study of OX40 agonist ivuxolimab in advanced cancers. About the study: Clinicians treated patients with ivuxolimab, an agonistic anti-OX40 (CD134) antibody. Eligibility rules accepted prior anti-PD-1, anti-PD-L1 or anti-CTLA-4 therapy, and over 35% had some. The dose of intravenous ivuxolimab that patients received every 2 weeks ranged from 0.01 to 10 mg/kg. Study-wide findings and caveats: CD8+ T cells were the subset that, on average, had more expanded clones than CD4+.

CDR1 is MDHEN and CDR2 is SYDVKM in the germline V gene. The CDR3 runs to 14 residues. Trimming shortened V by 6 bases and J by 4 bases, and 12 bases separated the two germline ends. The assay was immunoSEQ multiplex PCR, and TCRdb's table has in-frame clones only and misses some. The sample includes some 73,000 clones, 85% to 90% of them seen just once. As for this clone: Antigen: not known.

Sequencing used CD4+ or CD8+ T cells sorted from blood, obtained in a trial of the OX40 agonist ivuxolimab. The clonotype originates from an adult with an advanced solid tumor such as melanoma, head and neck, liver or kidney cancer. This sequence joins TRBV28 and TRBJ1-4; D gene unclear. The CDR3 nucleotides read TGTGCCAGCAGGAGACGCAACCGTAATGAAAAACTGTTTTTT. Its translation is CASRRRNRNEKLFF.